This T cell receptor (beta chain) was identified in a study of T-cell reconstitution after alpha-beta-depleted transplantation in children. Germline V lookup: CDR1 SGHKS, CDR2 YYEKEE (reference sequence). This CDR3 has 14 residues. Trimming shortened V by 0 bases and J by 1 base, and 7 bases separated the two germline ends. A few counts support this clonotype. Preparation of the TCRbeta library used unique molecular identifiers. TCRdb reanalysed the PCR reads using MiXCR and keeps one entry per CDR3 protein. Of 490,000 or so distinct CDR3 sequences in the sample, roughly an eighth were seen once. This clonotype was obtained from a human donor who donated a stem cell graft to a child with combined immunodeficiency. The gene calls are TRBV5-5 and TRBJ2-5; D not resolved. The material was PBMCs from the stem cell graft donor, obtained from the stem cell graft. The CDR3 DNA sequence: TGTGCCAGCAGCTTGGGGCACCCCCAAGAGACCCAGTACTTC. It is translated as CASSLGHPQETQYF.